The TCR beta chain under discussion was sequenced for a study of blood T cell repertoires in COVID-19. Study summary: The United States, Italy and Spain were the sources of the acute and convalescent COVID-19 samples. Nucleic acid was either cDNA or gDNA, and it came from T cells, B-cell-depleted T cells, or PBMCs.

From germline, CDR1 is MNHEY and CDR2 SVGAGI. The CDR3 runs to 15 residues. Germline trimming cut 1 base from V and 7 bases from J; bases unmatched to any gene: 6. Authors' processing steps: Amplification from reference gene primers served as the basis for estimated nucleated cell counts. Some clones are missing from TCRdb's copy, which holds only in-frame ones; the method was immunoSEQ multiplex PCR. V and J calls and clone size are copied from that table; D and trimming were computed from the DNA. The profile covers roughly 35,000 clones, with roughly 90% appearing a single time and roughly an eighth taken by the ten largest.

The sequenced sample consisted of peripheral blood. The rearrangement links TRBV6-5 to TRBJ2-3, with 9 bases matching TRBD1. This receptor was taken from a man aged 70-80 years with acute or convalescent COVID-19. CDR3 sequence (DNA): TGTGCCAGCAGTTACTATGCGGGACAGGGCAATACGCAGTATTTT. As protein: CASSYYAGQGNTQYF.